This is a list of T cell receptor beta chains from one sample in a study of low-dose radiotherapy and immunotherapy resistance in tumors. Each CDR3 protein is one row after TCRdb ran MiXCR on the reads. The table includes about 82,000 distinct CDR3 sequences, approximately 17% detected once. This specimen consisted of PBMCs, obtained before treatment. All receptors derive from a male donor with prostate cancer. Both conserved end residues are part of each CDR3. D genes are given only for firm matches. Not all rows give a size; the values are once, few, many and, for expanded clones, a class.

j_gene,abundance,len,d_gene,v_gene,CDR3nt,CDR3aa
TRBJ1-4,many,12,NA,TRBV7-9,TGTGCCAGCAGCTTCGGCCGCGAAAAACTGTTTTTT,CASSFGREKLFF
TRBJ1-2,NA,14,NA,TRBV7-8,TGTGCCAGCAGCTTGGGTTTTGGGGCGCGCGGCTACACCTTC,CASSLGFGARGYTF
TRBJ2-3,many,18,TRBD1,TRBV18,TGTGCCAGCTCACCACCCTTGGGACAGGGGCCCCACACAGATACGCAGTATTTT,CASSPPLGQGPHTDTQYF
TRBJ2-5,many,16,TRBD2,TRBV19,TGTGCCAGTAGTATATTCCGGACTAGCGGACAAGAGACCCAGTACTTC,CASSIFRTSGQETQYF
TRBJ1-1,many,14,NA,TRBV24-1,TGTGCCACCAGTGCCGGAGGCATGAACACTGAAGCTTTCTTT,CATSAGGMNTEAFF
TRBJ2-3,many,15,NA,TRBV12-3/TRBV12-4,TGTGCCAGCATCCCGGCGGGGACTAGCACAGATACGCAGTATTTT,CASIPAGTSTDTQYF
TRBJ2-7,NA,13,NA,TRBV11-2,TGTGCCAGCAGCTTATCCCCAGAGGGGGAGCAGTACTTC,CASSLSPEGEQYF
TRBJ2-1,many,13,TRBD1,TRBV12-3/TRBV12-4,TGTGCCAGCAAACAGGGGGCCTACAATGAGCAGTTCTTC,CASKQGAYNEQFF
TRBJ2-3,many,15,NA,TRBV6-5,TGTGCCAGCAGTTTTACAGTAGCTAGCACAGATACGCAGTATTTT,CASSFTVASTDTQYF
TRBJ2-7,many,12,NA,TRBV6-4,TGTGCCAGCAGAGAGACAGGTTACGAGCAGTACTTC,CASRETGYEQYF
TRBJ1-3,NA,16,NA,TRBV5-1,TGTGCCAGCAGCTTGGCCGACGGATACTCTGGAAACACCATATATTTT,CASSLADGYSGNTIYF
TRBJ1-1,many,15,NA,TRBV28,TGTGCCAGCAGTTTACCGGGGGCAGCGAACACTGAAGCTTTCTTT,CASSLPGAANTEAFF
TRBJ2-2,many,16,TRBD2,TRBV28,TGTGCCACTCCGGGGCTAGCGGGAGGACGTACCGGGGAGCTGTTTTTT,CATPGLAGGRTGELFF
TRBJ2-1,NA,16,TRBD2,TRBV2,TGTGCCAGCAGTGGAAGTAGCGGGGTATCCTACAATGAGCAGTTCTTC,CASSGSSGVSYNEQFF
TRBJ2-3,many,18,TRBD2,TRBV10-3,TGTGCCATCAGTGAGTCGGGGACTAGCGGGATACGGTCAGATACGCAGTATTTT,CAISESGTSGIRSDTQYF
TRBJ1-2,NA,15,NA,TRBV5-4,TGTGCCAGCAGCTTGATAGAGGGCGCTAACTATGGCTACACCTTC,CASSLIEGANYGYTF
TRBJ2-7,many,16,NA,TRBV4-3,TGCGCCAGCAGCCTAGGGCGGGGAGGGGGCTCCTACGAGCAGTACTTC,CASSLGRGGGSYEQYF
TRBJ1-2,NA,15,NA,TRBV7-8,TGTGCCAGCAGCTCGTTAGACAGAACTAACTATGGCTACACCTTC,CASSSLDRTNYGYTF
TRBJ2-1,once,18,TRBD1,TRBV6-2/TRBV6-3,TGTGCCAGCAGTTATCCCGCCGGACAGGGGGTTTTCTACAATGAGCAGTTCTTC,CASSYPAGQGVFYNEQFF
TRBJ1-1,few,13,TRBD1,TRBV5-1,TGCGCCAGCAGAGACAGGGGGAACACTGAAGCTTTCTTT,CASRDRGNTEAFF
TRBJ1-2,NA,15,NA,TRBV5-3,TGTGCCAGCAGCCTCCCGGGGGGCTCTAACTATGGCTACACCTTC,CASSLPGGSNYGYTF
TRBJ1-4,many,15,NA,TRBV12-3/TRBV12-4,TGTGCCAGCAGTCCCACCGGCGGCACTAATGAAAAACTGTTTTTT,CASSPTGGTNEKLFF
TRBJ2-3,many,12,NA,TRBV7-8,TGTGCCAGCAGCTCTGGGGCAGATACGCAGTATTTT,CASSSGADTQYF
TRBJ1-3,many,15,NA,TRBV4-3,TGCGCCAGCAGCCATTCGCTAGGGACCGGAAACACCATATATTTT,CASSHSLGTGNTIYF
TRBJ2-7,NA,14,TRBD2,TRBV25-1,TGTGCCAGCAGTGTGGGGGAGGGATCCTACGAGCAGTACTTC,CASSVGEGSYEQYF
TRBJ2-6,many,16,NA,TRBV12-3/TRBV12-4,TGTGCCAGCAGCACGTGGGGTCTGGCTGGGGCCAACGTCCTGACTTTC,CASSTWGLAGANVLTF
TRBJ2-5,NA,14,NA,TRBV12-3/TRBV12-4,TGTGCCAGCAGTTTAGAGGGCAGCAAAGAGACCCAGTACTTC,CASSLEGSKETQYF
TRBJ2-3,many,15,TRBD1,TRBV5-1,TGCGCCAGCAGCCTGAGGGACAGGGGGCGAGATACGCAGTATTTT,CASSLRDRGRDTQYF
TRBJ2-6,many,15,NA,TRBV9,TGTGCCAGCAGCGCACGTCAGACCGGGGCCAACGTCCTGACTTTC,CASSARQTGANVLTF
TRBJ1-2,many,13,NA,TRBV11-2,TGTGCCAGCAGCTTGTCCGGCAGAGATGGCTACACCTTC,CASSLSGRDGYTF
TRBJ1-2,many,14,NA,TRBV2,TGTGCCAGCAGTGAAGAACGGGGCGTACGCGGCTACACCTTC,CASSEERGVRGYTF
TRBJ1-1,NA,13,NA,TRBV6-2/TRBV6-3,TGTGCCAGCAGTATGGGGCGCCGGACTGAAGCTTTCTTT,CASSMGRRTEAFF
TRBJ2-3,many,14,TRBD2,TRBV7-9,TGTGCCAGCAGCCAGCGGGGGGGCCAAGATACGCAGTATTTT,CASSQRGGQDTQYF
TRBJ1-1,many,14,NA,TRBV12-3/TRBV12-4,TGTGCCAGCGGACCGGGACACCAGAACACTGAAGCTTTCTTT,CASGPGHQNTEAFF
TRBJ2-5,NA,13,NA,TRBV12-3/TRBV12-4,TGTGCCAGCAGTTTTGGCCTTCAAGAGACCCAGTACTTC,CASSFGLQETQYF
TRBJ2-1,many,16,NA,TRBV20-1,TGCAGTGCTAGAGATCTTCGGCAGGGAACCTACAATGAGCAGTTCTTC,CSARDLRQGTYNEQFF
TRBJ2-3,NA,22,NA,TRBV29-1,NA,CSVDRTRYEQFFGPGFTDTQYF
TRBJ2-1,many,15,TRBD2,TRBV19,TGTGCCAGTAGTACAGCGGGAGGGCATTACAATGAGCAGTTCTTC,CASSTAGGHYNEQFF
TRBJ2-5,many,11,NA,TRBV12-3/TRBV12-4,TGTGCCAGCAGTCAACAAGAGACCCAGTACTTC,CASSQQETQYF
TRBJ1-1,NA,15,NA,TRBV13,TGTGCCAGCAGCTTAGGACCTCAGGGGAGCACTGAAGCTTTCTTT,CASSLGPQGSTEAFF
TRBJ2-7,medium-sized,11,NA,TRBV5-1,TGCGCCAGCAGGGAGACCTACGAGCAGTACTTC,CASRETYEQYF
TRBJ1-2,NA,14,NA,TRBV6-2/TRBV6-3,TGTGCCAGCAGTAATTCTGGCGAGGCCTATGGCTACACCTTC,CASSNSGEAYGYTF
TRBJ2-3,many,13,NA,TRBV6-1,TGTGCCAGCACGCAGGACCACACAGATACGCAGTATTTT,CASTQDHTDTQYF
TRBJ1-2,many,13,TRBD1,TRBV29-1,TGCAGCGTTTCCGGACAGGGGGCGCCGGGCTACACCTTC,CSVSGQGAPGYTF
TRBJ1-1,many,16,TRBD1,TRBV3-1,TGTGCCAGCAGGCAGAAGGGGTCAGGGGGCAGGACTGAAGCTTTCTTT,CASRQKGSGGRTEAFF
TRBJ1-4,many,14,NA,TRBV30,TGTGCCTGGAGTGTAGCACAGGGACGTGGAAAACTGTTTTTT,CAWSVAQGRGKLFF
TRBJ2-7,many,15,NA,TRBV6-2/TRBV6-3,TGTGCCAGCAAGATGGACCGCTTAAGCTCCTACGAGCAGTACTTC,CASKMDRLSSYEQYF
TRBJ2-2,many,16,NA,TRBV20-1,TGCAGTGCTAGAAGGGCCCCCGTTCCGAACACCGGGGAGCTGTTTTTT,CSARRAPVPNTGELFF
TRBJ2-1,many,18,NA,TRBV19,TGTGCCAGTAGTATAGGGTGGCGGGGACGTCGGTCCTACAATGAGCAGTTCTTC,CASSIGWRGRRSYNEQFF